Below, 13 T cell receptor beta chains from the same sample are listed, as sequenced in a study of CD8+ T cells in alopecia areata. The authors extracted RNA and reverse transcribed it into cDNA as the sequencing template. TCRdb's copy holds only in-frame clones and misses some; the assay was immunoSEQ multiplex PCR. The table lists around 290,000 clones, no singletons, with 1.2% in the top ten. Cutaneous lymph nodes were pooled and cells sorted by CD4, CD8alpha, NKG2D, NKG2ACE and more. What was sequenced was CD4+ T cells sorted from a lymph node. The source of these receptors is a C3H/HeJ mouse with alopecia areata. This strain's MHC haplotype is H2-k.

On this clone: Mouse gene names and germline throughout. The read terminates 4 residues before the CDR3 end, so the remaining end is supplied by the germline J gene. Additional DNA sequences in this sample encode the identical CDR3. The chain employs TRBV5 and TRBJ2-3; tentatively, D is TRBD2 (7 bases). CDR1 and CDR2 (germline): LGHNA, YNLKQL (reference sequence). The CDR3 consists of 16 residues. V was trimmed by 0 bases and J by 1 base, leaving 11 bases between them. CDR3 region: CASSQEGGAGAETLYF. The covered CDR3 bases are TGTGCCAGCAGCCAAGAGGGGGGCGCGGGTGCAGAA.

Worth noting for this clone: These gene names are mouse names. The read ends 4 residues before the CDR3 terminus; that terminus is restored from the germline J gene. The J gene is TRBJ1-1, the V gene TRBV5; TRBD1 aligns across 8 bases. The germline V gene has CDR1 LGHNA and CDR2 YNLKQL (reference sequence). V lost 0 bases and J lost 4; bases outside the gene matches: 10. The CDR3 loop spans 17 amino acids. Incomplete CDR3 DNA: TGTGCCAGCAGCCAAGATTTCAGGGGGCGCGAGTTCACA. It encodes CASSQDFRGREFT. The full CDR3 protein reads CASSQDFRGREFTEVFF.

This clone was observed a few times. Mouse germline and gene names are used. The read is 4 residues too short to cover the CDR3 end, so that end is filled in from the germline J gene. V and J are TRBV5 and TRBJ1-2; the match to TRBD1 covers 9 bases. This CDR3 region has 17 residues. Germline V CDR1 and CDR2: LGHNA, YNLKQL (reference sequence). V lost 4 bases and J lost 2; bases outside the gene matches: 11. CDR3 DNA, as far as it was read: TGTGCCAGCAGCCCAGTCCCGGGACAGGGTCGGAACTCC. Protein sequence: CASSPVPGQGRNS. The CDR3 in its entirety is CASSPVPGQGRNSDYTF.

With regard to this clone: The gene symbols are mouse symbols. The CDR3 goes on 4 residues after the read ends, and that part is filled in from the germline J gene. The chain uses TRBV29 and TRBJ2-1; 9 bases align to TRBD1. The CDR3 has 14 amino acids. Germline V CDR1 and CDR2: MSHET, SYDVDS. J lost 5 bases, V lost 1 base, and 0 bases had no gene match. The CDR3 sequence is CASSLYRGHAEQFF. The part of the CDR3 DNA that was read is TGTGCTAGCAGTTTATACAGGGGGCATGCT.

This clone was counted between two and nine times. Genes here carry mouse names. The missing CDR3 end, 4 residues past where the read stops, is filled in from the germline J gene. The V and J genes are TRBV1 and TRBJ1-2, with a tentative D call TRBD1 (6 bases). In germline, CDR1 is NSQYPW, CDR2 LRSPGD (reference sequence). The V gene lost 5 bases and the J gene lost 2 bases, with 21 bases spanning the gap. The CDR3 length is 17 residues. The CDR3 loop is CTCSTHRKGGENSDYTF. The CDR3 bases that were read are TGCACCTGCAGTACCCATCGGAAGGGGGGCGAGAACTCC.

The sample holds a few counts of this clone. Genes and germline come from the mouse. With the read ending 4 residues before the CDR3 end, the germline J gene is used to fill in that end. V is TRBV13-1 and J is TRBJ2-3; 10 bases match TRBD1. Germline trimming cut 2 bases from V and 0 bases from J; bases unmatched to any gene: 3. The CDR3 contains 16 residues. The germline V gene has CDR1 NSHNY and CDR2 SYGAGN. The CDR3 protein is CASSERDRGSAETLYF. The DNA read from the CDR3 is TGTGCCAGCAGTGAAAGGGACAGGGGTAGTGCAGAA.

There are a few counts of this clone. Mouse names are used for the genes. Read coverage stops 4 residues before the CDR3 terminus; the germline J gene supplies the remainder. The chain joins TRBV5 to TRBJ1-1, with a weak D call TRBD1 (5 bases). V was shortened by 0 bases and J by 3 bases, with 11 bases between the two germline ends. Germline loops: CDR1 LGHNA, CDR2 YNLKQL (reference sequence). This CDR3 comprises 15 residues. CDR3 loop: CASSQEGRADTEVFF. The CDR3 bases that were read are TGTGCCAGCAGCCAAGAAGGCAGGGCGGACACA.

As regards this clone: The junction differs from germline at one of its ends, possibly a read error. Gene labels here are mouse ones. The missing CDR3 end, 4 residues past where the read stops, is filled in from the germline J gene. This chain joins TRBV13-1 and TRBJ2-5; TRBD1 aligns across 7 bases. From germline, CDR1 is NSHNY and CDR2 SYGAGN. This CDR3 comprises 15 residues. The CDR3 DNA, read in part, is TGTACCAGCAGTGCGAAGACAGGGCTCCAAGAC. As protein: CTSSAKTGLQD. From start to end, the CDR3 is CTSSAKTGLQDTQYF.

This clone appeared a few times. The genes are named according to mouse. Other DNA sequences in the sample encode the same CDR3. CDR3 DNA (partial): TGTGCCAGCGGTCTCGAC. Protein sequence: CASGLD. The whole CDR3 sequence is CASGLDTQYF. The rearrangement uses TRBV13-2 and TRBJ2-5, with D hard to call. The CDR3 end is not reached by the read, which stops 4 residues before it; the germline J gene fills it in. CDR1 and CDR2 (germline): NNHNN, SYGAGS (reference sequence). The CDR3 loop spans 10 amino acids.

Concerning this clone: Genes and germline come from the mouse. The read is 4 residues too short to cover the CDR3 end, so that end is filled in from the germline J gene. The sample carries other DNA sequences with the same CDR3. The chain is built from TRBV17 and TRBJ2-7; weak D call: TRBD2 (6 bases). The CDR3 is 14 amino acids. V lost 2 bases, J lost 0 bases, and 8 bases lay in between. CDR1 and CDR2 (germline): MNHDT, YYDKIL. CDR3 residues: CASSRTGSSYEQYF. The DNA read from the CDR3 is TGTGCTAGCAGTAGAACTGGGAGCTCCTAT.

The sample holds a few counts of this clone. Genes and germline are mouse. The missing CDR3 end, 4 residues past where the read stops, is filled in from the germline J gene. The chain has TRBV31 and TRBJ1-2; 9 positions match TRBD1. The CDR3 loop spans 15 amino acids. Germline CDR1 and CDR2: GKSSPN and SITVG. The CDR3 sequence: CAWSPNRGRGSDYTF. The sequenced CDR3 bases are TGTGCCTGGAGTCCTAACAGGGGGCGAGGTTCC.

This clone came up many times. Gene names follow the mouse nomenclature. The CDR3 end is not reached by the read, which stops 4 residues before it; the germline J gene fills it in. This sample also contains other DNA sequences that code for the same CDR3. The V call is TRBV13-1, the J call TRBJ1-2; no clear D gene. This CDR3 is built from 14 residues. In germline, CDR1 is NSHNY, CDR2 SYGAGN. V was pared by 0 bases and J by 0 bases, with 6 bases between. CDR3 DNA (partial): TGTGCCAGCAGTGATGCGCAGACAAACTCC. Protein: CASSDAQTNS. The CDR3 in its entirety is CASSDAQTNSDYTF.

In its sample, this clone was seen a few times. Gene names are mouse gene names. The read gets to within 4 residues of the CDR3 end, and the germline J gene fills in the rest. V usage is TRBV19 and J usage is TRBJ2-2, with D perhaps TRBD2 (6 bases). Germline CDR1 FNHDT, CDR2 SITEND (reference sequence). V was clipped by 5 bases and J by 4 bases, with 12 bases between them. This CDR3 comprises 14 residues. The sequenced CDR3 bases are TGTGCCAGCAGCCCCGGGACTTTCACCGGG. Translating gives CASSPGTFTG. The entire CDR3 sequence reads CASSPGTFTGQLYF.